What follows are 24 T cell receptor beta chains derived from one specimen sequenced in a study of cytomegalovirus exposure and HLA in healthy donors. The primer mix had 60 Vbeta and 13 Jbeta primers. Only in-frame clones appear in the TCRdb table, and some are missing; sequencing was by immunoSEQ multiplex PCR. The sample has about 120,000 clones, and its top ten clones hold 1.5% to 2%. Sequenced sample: PBMCs. The receptors originated from a woman aged 40 to 50 in good health and CMV-seropositive.

CDR3 amino acids: CASSFPDPGQGEKLFF. The CDR3 nucleotides read TGTGCCAGCAGTTTCCCGGACCCAGGGCAGGGTGAAAAACTGTTTTTT. V and J are TRBV28 and TRBJ1-4, with D maybe TRBD1 (5 bases). Germline CDR1 reads MDHEN; CDR2 reads SYDVKM. This CDR3 spans 16 amino acids. Between the trimmed V and J ends, which lost 3 bases and 7 bases, there was a span of 18 bases.

The gene calls are TRBV7-9 and TRBJ1-3, with D tentatively TRBD1 (5 bases). Germline V gives CDR1 SEHNR, CDR2 FQNEAQ (reference sequence). V lost 1 base to trimming and J lost 8 bases, with 12 bases between them. The CDR3 extends over 14 amino acids. The CDR3, as DNA: TGTGCCAGCAGCTTAGATCTCAGGGATGACACCATATATTTT. This codes for CASSLDLRDDTIYF.

This rearrangement joins TRBV6-5 to TRBJ1-1, with D possibly matching TRBD1 (6 bases). This CDR3 has 14 residues. The ends were cut back, 2 bases at V and 4 bases at J, with 11 bases in the middle. Looked up from germline, CDR1 is MNHEY and CDR2 is SVGAGI. Here the CDR3 reads CASSYEQGSTEAFF. As DNA, the CDR3 is TGTGCCAGCAGTTACGAACAGGGTAGCACTGAAGCTTTCTTT.

In nucleotides, the CDR3 is TGCAGCGTTGTAGACAGGGGGTTCTATGGCTACACCTTC. It is translated as CSVVDRGFYGYTF. The rearrangement joins TRBV29-1 to TRBJ1-2, with TRBD1 matching 9 bases. Trimming cost V 4 bases and J 4 bases; bases outside gene matches: 4. Germline-derived CDR1 and CDR2 are SQVTM and ANQGSEA. The CDR3 runs to 13 residues.

V gene TRBV6-5 combines with J gene TRBJ2-6; 9 bases match TRBD1. The CDR3 has 15 amino acids. CDR1 and CDR2 from the germline V gene are MNHEY and SVGAGI. With 5 bases clipped from V and 4 bases from J, the junction kept 3 bases outside the gene matches. CDR3 sequence reads: CASSRTGDGANVLTF. Here the CDR3 DNA reads TGTGCCAGCAGTAGGACAGGGGACGGGGCCAACGTCCTGACTTTC.

The chain recombines TRBV19 with TRBJ1-6; 7 positions match TRBD1. The V gene's germline CDR1 is LNHDA and CDR2 SQIVND (reference sequence). Trimming took 3 bases from V and 7 from J; bases not matched to a gene: 3. This CDR3 spans 14 amino acids. CDR3 coding DNA: TGTGCCAGTAGTATGGGGGACAGCAATTCACCCCTCCACTTT. Protein product: CASSMGDSNSPLHF.

V usage is TRBV10-1 and J usage is TRBJ2-1; maybe TRBD2 (6 bases). Trimming stripped 6 bases from V and 5 bases from J, with 17 bases between. The germline V gene has CDR1 WNHNN and CDR2 SYGVQD (reference sequence). The CDR3 runs to 15 residues. Here the CDR3 DNA reads TGCGCCAGCAGCTCCCGAGGTAGCGGAAACAATGAGCAGTTCTTC. Translated: CASSSRGSGNNEQFF.

The chain joins TRBV29-1 to TRBJ1-1, with D uncertain. Per the germline V gene, CDR1 is SQVTM and CDR2 is ANQGSEA. V lost 0 bases and J 3 bases, leaving 5 bases between the germline ends. This CDR3 is built from 12 residues. The CDR3 reads CSVEDPYTEAFF. CDR3 nucleotide sequence: TGCAGCGTTGAAGACCCTTACACTGAAGCTTTCTTT. Full variable domain (missing parts from reference TRBV29-1 and TRBJ1-1): SAVISQKPSRDICQRGTSLTIQCQVDSQVTMMFWYRQQPGQSLTLIATANQGSEATYESGFVIDKFPISRPNLTFSTLTVSNMSPEDSSIYLCSVEDPYTEAFFGQGTRLTVV.

The J gene is TRBJ2-3, the V gene TRBV15, with 7 bases aligning to TRBD2. CDR3 length: 17 amino acids. In germline, CDR1 is LNHNV, CDR2 YYDKDF (reference sequence). V shed 3 bases and J 4 bases; nucleotides not matched to a gene: 13. The CDR3 sequence: CATSRLGRALQSDTQYF. CDR3 DNA sequence: TGTGCCACCAGCAGGTTAGGGAGGGCCCTCCAATCAGATACGCAGTATTTT. Together with reference TRBV15 and TRBJ2-3, the CDR3 gives the full variable domain: DAMVIQNPRYQVTQFGKPVTLSCSQTLNHNVMYWYQQKSSQAPKLLFHYYDKDFNNEADTPDNFQSRRPNTSFCFLDIRSPGLGDTAMYLCATSRLGRALQSDTQYFGPGTRLTVL.

V gene TRBV5-6 combines with J gene TRBJ2-5; D not resolved. The CDR3 is 11 amino acids. The V gene lost 2 bases and the J gene lost 5 bases, with 4 bases spanning the gap. CDR1 is SGHDT and CDR2 is YYEEEE in the germline V gene. The CDR3 sequence: CASSFYETQYF. As DNA, the CDR3 is TGTGCCAGCAGCTTTTATGAGACCCAGTACTTC.

The rearrangement links TRBV29-1 to TRBJ2-6; possible D gene TRBD1, 5 bases. Germline V gene lookup returns CDR1 SQVTM and CDR2 ANQGSEA. V was pared by 4 bases and J by 2 bases, with 6 bases between. The CDR3 loop spans 13 amino acids. DNA for the CDR3: TGCAGCGTTGCAGGGACTGGGGCCAACGTCCTGACTTTC. Translation gives CSVAGTGANVLTF.

The chain recombines TRBV4-1 with TRBJ2-1, with TRBD2 matching 9 bases. V was clipped by 0 bases and J by 5 bases; unmatched bases: 8. CDR1 MGHRA and CDR2 YSYEKL come from the germline V gene. This CDR3 has 17 residues. The CDR3 sequence is CASSQESEREVDNEQFF. CDR3 DNA sequence: TGCGCCAGCAGCCAAGAGTCCGAGCGGGAGGTAGACAATGAGCAGTTCTTC.

V and J are TRBV25-1 and TRBJ1-2; TRBD1 matches at 8 bases. This CDR3 region has 14 residues. Germline V gene data show CDR1 as MGHDK and CDR2 as SYGVNS. Unmatched junction bases numbered 6, after V lost 5 bases and J lost 4 bases. The CDR3 is CASSNRDRSYGYTF. CDR3 nucleotide sequence: TGTGCCAGCAGTAACCGGGACAGGTCCTATGGCTACACCTTC.

The V call is TRBV5-5, the J call TRBJ1-5; 12 bases are a match to TRBD1. Germline values: CDR1 SGHKS, CDR2 YYEKEE (reference sequence). The J segment lost 5 bases and the V segment lost 4 bases, leaving 4 bases of the junction unmatched. CDR3 length equals 15 residues. CDR3 in DNA: TGTGCCAGCAGCGGGGGACAGGGGGCGCATCAGCCCCAGCATTTT. Its protein product is CASSGGQGAHQPQHF. Full variable domain (remainder filled in from reference TRBV5-5 and TRBJ1-5): DAGVTQSPTHLIKTRGQQVTLRCSPISGHKSVSWYQQVLGQGPQFIFQYYEKEERGRGNFPDRFSARQFPNYSSELNVNALLLGDSALYLCASSGGQGAHQPQHFGDGTRLSIL.

CDR3 coding DNA: TGTGCCAGCAGACCCGCTTCAGGGGGCGCCGTCTACGAGCAGTACTTC. Its protein is CASRPASGGAVYEQYF. The chain is built from TRBV6-6 and TRBJ2-7, with 8 bases that match TRBD1. Germline V gives CDR1 MNHNY, CDR2 SVGAGI (reference sequence). This CDR3 contains 16 residues. V shed 6 bases, J shed 3 bases, and the junction held 13 bases outside the gene matches.

CDR3 amino acids: CASSYPGVPGQPQHF. CDR3 DNA: TGTGCCAGCAGTTACCCTGGGGTTCCGGGACAGCCCCAGCATTTT. This chain connects TRBV6-6 to TRBJ1-5; D is unclear. The CDR3 has 15 amino acids. Per the germline V gene, CDR1 is MNHNY and CDR2 is SVGAGI (reference sequence). V was pared by 2 bases and J by 7 bases, with 15 bases between.

The chain combines TRBV30 with TRBJ2-1, with D perhaps TRBD2 (5 bases). Per germline, CDR1 GTSNPN and CDR2 SVGIG (reference sequence). The CDR3 consists of 13 residues. Deletions cut 1 base from V and 9 bases from J, with 13 bases between. The CDR3, as DNA: TGTGCCTGGAGTGAACTAGGCGAAGGTGAGCAGTTCTTC. This translates into CAWSELGEGEQFF.

This sequence joins TRBV4-3 and TRBJ1-1, with D uncertain. Germline V gives CDR1 LGHNA, CDR2 YSLEER. V gave up 6 bases and J gave up 3 bases, with 11 bases separating them. The CDR3 is 13 residues long. The CDR3 DNA is TGCGCCAGCAGTAATTTCGGGGACACTGAAGCTTTCTTT. Encoded protein: CASSNFGDTEAFF.

This chain uses TRBV13 with TRBJ1-3; D is undetermined. CDR3 length: 15 residues. Trimming removed 5 bases at V and 4 bases at J, with 15 bases between. Germline assignment: CDR1 PRHDT and CDR2 FYEKMQ (reference sequence). This CDR3 is CASSPPGLSGNTIYF. CDR3 sequence (DNA): TGTGCCAGCAGCCCTCCCGGACTTAGCGGAAACACCATATATTTT.

The chain is built from TRBV4-1 and TRBJ2-3; D is uncertain. V was pared by 0 bases and J by 0 bases, with 10 bases between. The CDR3 covers 16 residues. The germline V gene has CDR1 MGHRA and CDR2 YSYEKL. CDR3 residues: CASSQDRRLSTDTQYF. The CDR3 nucleotides are TGCGCCAGCAGCCAAGATCGGAGACTGAGCACAGATACGCAGTATTTT.

Details on this clone: A read error may account for a junction end that differs from germline. The chain uses TRBV4-3 and TRBJ2-1; 7 bases fit TRBD2. CDR3 length: 16 residues. The germline CDR1 and CDR2 sequences are LGHNA and YSLEER. The CDR3 reads CASSQEWGSGGREKFF. Written as DNA, the CDR3 is TGCGCCAGCAGCCAAGAATGGGGTTCGGGGGGACGTGAGAAGTTCTTC.

The chain combines TRBV28 with TRBJ2-3, with TRBD2 identical over 11 bases. The CDR3 has 16 amino acids. CDR1 and CDR2 from the germline V gene are MDHEN and SYDVKM. J lost 3 bases, V lost 3 bases, and 5 bases had no gene match. CDR3 in DNA: TGTGCCAGCAGTTTCGCCGGGACTAGCGGAACAGATACGCAGTATTTT. Protein: CASSFAGTSGTDTQYF.

The chain is built from TRBV7-2 and TRBJ2-1; 8 nucleotides agree with TRBD2. V shed 1 base and J 9 bases; nucleotides not matched to a gene: 8. This CDR3 region has 15 residues. Germline CDR1 and CDR2: SGHTA and FQGNSA. DNA of the CDR3: TGTGCCAGCAGCTTAGGAAACTCGGGGGGGGGTGAGCAGTTCTTC. This sequence encodes CASSLGNSGGGEQFF.

The J gene is TRBJ2-5, the V gene TRBV15; the match to TRBD1 covers 7 bases. The last part of the DNA fits TRBJ2-7 better; the J call may be wrong. CDR3 length equals 15 residues. Germline lookup yields CDR1 LNHNV and CDR2 YYDKDF (reference sequence). The CDR3 sequence is CATSRERGQVYEQYF. CDR3 nucleotides: TGTGCCACCAGCAGAGAGAGGGGGCAAGTATACGAGCAGTACTTC.